One sample yielded the 25 T cell receptor beta chains listed below, sequenced in a study of blood T cell repertoires in COVID-19. TCRdb keeps only in-frame clones here, not all; method: immunoSEQ multiplex PCR. This sample has about 400,000 clones, with less than 90% found just once. The material sequenced was peripheral blood. The receptors were sampled from an older woman with COVID-19, enrolled during active disease.

The chain is built from TRBV23-1 and TRBJ1-2, with TRBD1 matching 8 bases. TRBV23-1 is marked as an open reading frame, function uncertain. There are 14 residues in the CDR3. The trim removed 4 bases at V and 1 base at J, leaving 2 bases unmatched. CDR3 in DNA: TGCGCCAGCAGTCGACAGGGGTTTAACTATGGCTACACCTTC. Protein sequence: CASSRQGFNYGYTF.

The chain recombines TRBV2 with TRBJ2-2; 7 bases align to TRBD1. V lost 5 bases and J lost 6; bases outside the gene matches: 3. Germline V gene data show CDR1 as SNHLY and CDR2 as FYNNEI. The CDR3 spans 13 residues. CDR3 sequence (DNA): TGTGCCAGCAGTTACACAGGGGCCGGGGAGCTGTTTTTT. It translates to CASSYTGAGELFF.

The V gene is TRBV10-1, the J gene TRBJ2-7; 9 nucleotides agree with TRBD1. CDR1 is WNHNN and CDR2 is SYGVQD in the germline V gene (reference sequence). The CDR3 runs 15 residues. The V and J ends lost 6 bases and 6 bases, in that order; junction bases with no gene match: 12. CDR3 coding DNA: TGCGCCAGCAGGGCCTCCGGGACAGGGATCTCCGAGCAGTACTTC. It is translated as CASRASGTGISEQYF.

CDR3 in DNA: TGCGCCAGCAGCCAAGTTGGGACAGGGTGGAACTATGGCTACACCTTC. Translating gives CASSQVGTGWNYGYTF. This sequence joins TRBV4-1 and TRBJ1-2; 9 bases map to TRBD1. Germline V gene sequence: CDR1 MGHRA, CDR2 YSYEKL. The CDR3 consists of 16 residues. With 1 base clipped from V and 2 bases from J, the junction kept 5 bases outside the gene matches.

The V gene is TRBV2, the J gene TRBJ2-7; 13 bases match TRBD2. The V and J ends lost 0 bases and 9 bases, in that order; junction bases with no gene match: 8. The CDR3 covers 16 residues. Germline V gene lookup returns CDR1 SNHLY and CDR2 FYNNEI. CDR3 amino acids: CASSEARTSGGSVQYF. CDR3 DNA: TGTGCCAGCAGTGAAGCGCGGACTAGCGGGGGTTCAGTGCAGTACTTC. The full variable domain, in which reference TRBV2 and TRBJ2-7 provide the parts outside the CDR3, is EPEVTQTPSHQVTQMGQEVILRCVPISNHLYFYWYRQILGQKVEFLVSFYNNEISEKSEIFDDQFSVERPDGSNFTLKIRSTKLEDSAMYFCASSEARTSGGSVQYFGPGTRLTVT.

This rearrangement joins TRBV27 to TRBJ2-7; maybe TRBD2 (5 bases). The germline gives CDR1 MNHEY, CDR2 SMNVEV (reference sequence). V lost 0 bases, J lost 6 bases, and 9 bases lay in between. The CDR3 is 13 amino acids. CDR3 loop: CASSLSNGGEQYF. CDR3 nucleotides: TGTGCCAGCAGTTTATCAAACGGAGGCGAGCAGTACTTC.

This chain connects TRBV12-3 or TRBV12-4 to TRBJ1-5; D gene uncertain. The CDR3 covers 13 residues. Trimming removed 1 base from V and 9 bases from J, with 10 bases in between. CDR3 sequence reads: CASSLGSVRPQHF. CDR3 in DNA: TGTGCCAGCAGTTTAGGATCGGTACGGCCCCAGCATTTT.

The rearrangement links TRBV3-1 (or the pseudogene TRBV3-2) to TRBJ1-4; D not resolved. CDR1 is LGHDT, CDR2 YNNKEL, per germline (reference sequence). The V gene lost 4 bases and the J gene lost 7 bases, with 7 bases spanning the gap. The CDR3 consists of 12 residues. The CDR3 loop is CASSPVTEKLFF. The CDR3 DNA reads TGTGCCAGCAGCCCGGTAACTGAAAAACTGTTTTTT.

The chain joins TRBV27 to TRBJ2-7; weak D call: TRBD1 (6 bases). Trimming pared 5 bases from V and 2 bases from J, leaving 19 bases between. In germline, CDR1 is MNHEY, CDR2 SMNVEV (reference sequence). The CDR3 has 16 amino acids. The chain's CDR3 is CASSEQYRVRAYEQYF. The CDR3 nucleotides read TGTGCCAGCAGTGAGCAATACAGGGTACGGGCCTACGAGCAGTACTTC.

This chain connects TRBV7-9 to TRBJ1-1; 9 bases are shared with TRBD1. With V trimmed by 1 base and J by 3 bases, 3 bases remained unmatched. The V gene's germline CDR1 is SEHNR and CDR2 FQNEAQ (reference sequence). CDR3 length: 15 amino acids. CDR3 nucleotide sequence: TGTGCCAGCAGCTTAGGATGGGACAGGGACACTGAAGCTTTCTTT. Its translation: CASSLGWDRDTEAFF.

Comments on this clone: Other DNA sequences in this specimen translate into the identical CDR3. The chain carries TRBV11-3 and TRBJ1-1, with D tentatively TRBD1 (5 bases). Trimming took 6 bases from V and 0 from J, leaving 8 bases between them. The CDR3 is 13 residues long. The V gene's germline CDR1 is SGHNT and CDR2 YENEEA. The CDR3 sequence: CASSLTVNTEAFF. The CDR3 nucleotides read TGTGCCAGCAGTTTGACAGTGAACACTGAAGCTTTCTTT.

Notes on this clone: The same CDR3 is also encoded by other DNA sequences in this sample. The V call is TRBV15, the J call TRBJ2-5; 7 bases agree with TRBD2. CDR1 is LNHNV and CDR2 is YYDKDF in the germline V gene (reference sequence). The J segment lost 4 bases and the V segment lost 1 base, leaving 0 bases of the junction unmatched. CDR3 length: 13 residues. The CDR3 region is CATSRAGGETQYF. For the CDR3, the DNA is TGTGCCACCAGCAGAGCGGGGGGAGAGACCCAGTACTTC. The full variable domain, rest sourced from reference TRBV15 and TRBJ2-5, is DAMVIQNPRYQVTQFGKPVTLSCSQTLNHNVMYWYQQKSSQAPKLLFHYYDKDFNNEADTPDNFQSRRPNTSFCFLDIRSPGLGDTAMYLCATSRAGGETQYFGPGTRLLVL.

The gene calls are TRBV4-2 and TRBJ1-2; a weak D match, TRBD1 (5 bases). V lost 0 bases, J lost 8 bases, and 16 bases lay in between. Germline CDR1 and CDR2: LGHNA and YNFKEQ. The CDR3 is 15 residues long. CDR3 nucleotide sequence: TGTGCCAGCAGCCAAGATCTAGCGGGGGTGGAGGGCTACACCTTC. This encodes CASSQDLAGVEGYTF.

The chain recombines TRBV6-5 with TRBJ2-1, with 12 bases aligning to TRBD2. From germline, CDR1 is MNHEY and CDR2 SVGAGI. J lost 9 bases, V lost 6 bases, and 6 bases had no gene match. CDR3 length equals 14 residues. CDR3 in DNA: TGTGCCAGCAGCTCTAGCGGGGGGGCTATTGAGCAGTTCTTC. This translates into CASSSSGGAIEQFF.

The chain uses TRBV19 and TRBJ2-3, with 10 nucleotides matching TRBD2. The junction had 10 bases not matched to a gene; V was cut back by 6 bases and J by 4 bases. The CDR3 extends over 16 amino acids. Germline V gives CDR1 LNHDA, CDR2 SQIVND (reference sequence). In DNA, the CDR3 is TGTGCCAGTAGGACAGCGGGGGGGCTTTGGGCAGATACGCAGTATTTT. Amino acid sequence: CASRTAGGLWADTQYF.

This clone was detected only a few times. The CDR3 is CASSSTGHTTNEKLFF. Here the CDR3 DNA reads TGTGCCAGTAGTTCTACAGGTCATACAACTAATGAAAAACTGTTTTTT. This chain joins TRBV19 and TRBJ1-4; tentative D call: TRBD1 (5 bases). This CDR3 has 16 residues. V lost 5 bases and J lost 0, with 13 bases in between. Looked up from germline, CDR1 is LNHDA and CDR2 is SQIVND (reference sequence).

The chain carries TRBV19 and TRBJ1-2, with TRBD1 matching over 8 bases. The CDR3 is 14 residues long. Germline V gene lookup returns CDR1 LNHDA and CDR2 SQIVND (reference sequence). Trimming took 4 bases from V and 8 from J; bases not matched to a gene: 9. The chain's CDR3 is CASSTTGGKRGYTF. The CDR3 DNA is TGTGCCAGTAGTACTACAGGGGGAAAGAGGGGCTACACCTTC.

CDR3 residues: CASSLVPLGLGSEAFF. The CDR3 DNA follows: TGTGCCAGCAGCTTAGTCCCTTTGGGGCTGGGGTCTGAAGCTTTCTTT. The rearrangement uses TRBV13 and TRBJ1-1, with D perhaps matching TRBD1 (5 bases). The CDR3 runs 16 residues. CDR1 and CDR2 from the germline V gene are PRHDT and FYEKMQ (reference sequence). The germline V and J ends were trimmed by 1 base and 6 bases, with 18 bases remaining between them. The full variable domain, its missing parts supplied by reference TRBV13 and TRBJ1-1, is AAGVIQSPRHLIKEKRETATLKCYPIPRHDTVYWYQQGPGQDPQFLISFYEKMQSDKGSIPDRFSAQQFSDYHSELNMSSLELGDSALYFCASSLVPLGLGSEAFFGQGTRLTVV.

The V call is TRBV4-3, the J call TRBJ2-7, with 9 bases matching TRBD1. With V trimmed by 4 bases and J by 4 bases, 11 bases remained unmatched. Germline CDR1 reads LGHNA; CDR2 reads YSLEER. The CDR3 is 16 residues long. This chain's CDR3 is CASSRYRDREGYEQYF. The CDR3 DNA is TGCGCCAGCAGCCGGTACCGGGACAGGGAAGGGTACGAGCAGTACTTC.

The V call is TRBV7-8, the J call TRBJ1-3; no clear D. CDR1 and CDR2 from the germline V gene are SGHVS and FQNEAQ. The CDR3 length is 16 residues. Between the trimmed V and J ends, which lost 1 base and 0 bases, there was a span of 10 bases. The CDR3: CASSLGGVSSGNTIYF. In DNA form, the CDR3 reads TGTGCCAGCAGCTTAGGTGGTGTTAGCTCTGGAAACACCATATATTTT.

V gene TRBV6-5 combines with J gene TRBJ1-2; the D is unclear. V gave up 7 bases and J gave up 4 bases, with 16 bases separating them. This CDR3 comprises 14 residues. Looked up from germline, CDR1 is MNHEY and CDR2 is SVGAGI. The CDR3 protein is CASTPEGWGYGYTF. The CDR3 nucleotides are TGTGCCAGCACTCCAGAGGGTTGGGGCTATGGCTACACCTTC.

CDR3 amino acids: CASSPSGRGQETQYF. CDR3 DNA sequence: TGTGCCAGCAGCCCGTCGGGGAGAGGGCAAGAGACCCAGTACTTC. The chain employs TRBV11-3 and TRBJ2-5, with D tentatively TRBD2 (5 bases). This CDR3 is built from 15 residues. Trimming left V 5 bases short and J 2 bases short, with 15 bases between. Per the germline V gene, CDR1 is SGHNT and CDR2 is YENEEA. Together with reference TRBV11-3 and TRBJ2-5, the CDR3 gives the full variable domain: EAGVVQSPRYKIIEKKQPVAFWCNPISGHNTLYWYLQNLGQGPELLIRYENEEAVDDSQLPKDRFSAERLKGVDSTLKIQPAELGDSAVYLCASSPSGRGQETQYFGPGTRLLVL.

CDR3 nucleotide sequence: TGTGCCAGCAGCCGAACCACGGACAGGGGGTTTGGCTACACCTTC. Its translation: CASSRTTDRGFGYTF. The chain combines TRBV3-1 (or the pseudogene TRBV3-2) with TRBJ1-2, with 10 bases aligning to TRBD1. The CDR3 is 15 residues long. Germline V gene data show CDR1 as LGHDT and CDR2 as YNNKEL (reference sequence). After removal of 4 bases from V and 7 bases from J, the junction contained 9 bases not matched to a gene.

This CDR3 is CASSVTELAGGVGNEQFF. CDR3 nucleotides: TGTGCCAGCAGCGTAACGGAGTTAGCGGGGGGGGTAGGGAATGAGCAGTTCTTC. The rearrangement links TRBV9 to TRBJ2-1; 11 bases fit TRBD2. The V gene's germline CDR1 is SGDLS and CDR2 YYNGEE. Germline trimming cut 1 base from V and 7 bases from J; bases unmatched to any gene: 13. The CDR3 length is 18 residues. Full variable domain (rest looked up from reference TRBV9 and TRBJ2-1): DSGVTQTPKHLITATGQRVTLRCSPRSGDLSVYWYQQSLDQGLQFLIQYYNGEERAKGNILERFSAQQFPDLHSELNLSSLELGDSALYFCASSVTELAGGVGNEQFFGPGTRLTVL.

This sequence joins TRBV9 and TRBJ2-3; D possibly corresponds to TRBD1 (5 bases). This CDR3 comprises 15 residues. V shed 0 bases and J shed 3 bases, with 11 bases lying between them. From germline, CDR1 is SGDLS and CDR2 YYNGEE. The CDR3 spells CASSVGPGWTDTQYF. The CDR3 DNA sequence: TGTGCCAGCAGCGTAGGACCAGGGTGGACAGATACGCAGTATTTT.